The 12 T cell receptor beta chains below all came from one sample that was sequenced in a study of blood T cell repertoires in COVID-19. The repertoire was sequenced with immunoSEQ multiplex PCR; TCRdb's copy has only in-frame clones and lacks some. Here the sample spans over 55,000 clones, under 95% being singletons. Source material: peripheral blood. The receptors originated from a human donor in a cohort sampled during active COVID-19.

This sequence joins TRBV12-5 and TRBJ1-1; 7 positions agree with TRBD1. CDR1 and CDR2 from the germline V gene are LGHNT and FRNRAP. The CDR3 is made up of 14 amino acids. Trimming removed 0 bases from V and 5 bases from J; junction bases left unmatched: 3. CDR3 DNA sequence: TGTGCTAGTGGTTTGGTACCACAGGGGACTGAAGCTTTCTTT. Protein: CASGLVPQGTEAFF.

The chain couples TRBV15 to TRBJ1-1; TRBD1 matches 7 bases. This CDR3 is built from 15 residues. Germline-derived CDR1 and CDR2 are LNHNV and YYDKDF (reference sequence). Germline trimming cut 2 bases from V and 1 base from J; bases unmatched to any gene: 4. CDR3 nucleotide sequence: TGTGCCACCAGCAGACGACAGGGAAAGAACACTGAAGCTTTCTTT. Translation: CATSRRQGKNTEAFF.

This sequence joins TRBV27 and TRBJ1-6; TRBD1 agrees at 10 bases. This CDR3 has 15 residues. V was pared by 6 bases and J by 10 bases, with 9 bases of the junction left unmatched. CDR1 is MNHEY, CDR2 SMNVEV, per germline (reference sequence). For the CDR3, the DNA is TGTGCCAGCAGCTCGGACAGGGGGGTACGGTCACCCCTCCACTTT. Its protein is CASSSDRGVRSPLHF.

The J gene is TRBJ1-1, the V gene TRBV27; D is unresolved. This CDR3 comprises 15 residues. CDR1 is MNHEY, CDR2 SMNVEV, per germline (reference sequence). V gave up 2 bases and J gave up 4 bases, with 14 bases separating them. CDR3 nucleotide sequence: TGTGCCAGCAGTTTAGAGGGAGTAGGTAGCACTGAAGCTTTCTTT. Its translation is CASSLEGVGSTEAFF.

This chain joins TRBV6-5 and TRBJ2-1; D possibly corresponds to TRBD1 (7 bases). Germline-derived CDR1 and CDR2 are MNHEY and SVGAGI. V dropped 7 bases and J dropped 4 bases, with 17 bases sitting between them. The CDR3 totals 15 residues. The DNA of the CDR3 is TGTGCCAGCACCTCGGCTCAGGGGGGATACAATGAGCAGTTCTTC. Its translation is CASTSAQGGYNEQFF.

This chain links TRBV10-3 with TRBJ2-6; TRBD1 is a possible D gene (6 bases). The V end lost 1 base, the J end lost 4 bases, and 14 bases lay between the germline ends. CDR1 and CDR2 from the germline V gene are ENHRY and SYGVKD. CDR3 length: 17 residues. The CDR3 protein is CAISEWAGVSGANVLTF. The CDR3 nucleotides read TGTGCCATCAGTGAGTGGGCAGGGGTCTCCGGGGCCAACGTCCTGACTTTC.

The rearrangement uses TRBV19 and TRBJ1-4, with TRBD1 as a possible D gene (5 bases). Trimming left V 8 bases short and J 14 bases short, with 18 bases between. Germline-derived CDR1 and CDR2 are LNHDA and SQIVND (reference sequence). This CDR3 spans 12 amino acids. The CDR3 DNA reads TGTGCCAGTTCAGGGCAGGACAAGGTGCTGTTTTTT. Residues: CASSGQDKVLFF.

The chain is built from TRBV11-2 and TRBJ1-4; D uncertain. The V gene lost 1 base and the J gene lost 7 bases, with 13 bases spanning the gap. In germline, CDR1 is SGHAT, CDR2 FQNNGV. The CDR3 is made up of 15 amino acids. CDR3 region: CASSLGFAAGEKLFF. CDR3 DNA: TGTGCCAGCAGCTTAGGGTTCGCCGCGGGTGAAAAACTGTTTTTT.

This chain links TRBV6-2 or TRBV6-3 with TRBJ1-4, with D perhaps TRBD1 (5 bases). Germline loops: CDR1 MNHEY, CDR2 SVGEGT. This CDR3 is built from 14 residues. Between the trimmed V and J ends, which lost 5 bases and 11 bases, there was a span of 18 bases. The CDR3 here is CASSGGDQHFKLFF. CDR3 nucleotides: TGTGCCAGCAGTGGGGGGGACCAACATTTCAAACTGTTTTTT.

The rearrangement uses TRBV28 and TRBJ1-1; 7 bases map to TRBD1. From germline, CDR1 is MDHEN and CDR2 SYDVKM. This CDR3 is built from 14 residues. With 6 bases clipped from V and 0 bases from J, the junction kept 4 bases outside the gene matches. The CDR3 is CASRTQGMNTEAFF. The CDR3 nucleotides read TGTGCCAGCAGGACACAGGGGATGAACACTGAAGCTTTCTTT.

The chain employs TRBV4-1 and TRBJ2-1; TRBD2 matches 13 bases. The CDR3 sequence is 16 residues long. Germline values: CDR1 MGHRA, CDR2 YSYEKL. J lost 10 bases, V lost 3 bases, and 9 bases had no gene match. This chain's CDR3 is CASSQETSGGADEQFF. Written as DNA, the CDR3 is TGCGCCAGCAGCCAGGAAACTAGCGGGGGGGCTGACGAGCAGTTCTTC.

This clone was counted a single time. V and J are TRBV27 and TRBJ1-4, with TRBD1 matching over 7 bases. Germline V CDR1 and CDR2: MNHEY, SMNVEV (reference sequence). The CDR3 is 14 amino acids. Trimming cost V 4 bases and J 7 bases; bases outside gene matches: 6. CDR3 loop: CASSWDSLTEKLFF. The CDR3 DNA is TGTGCCAGCAGTTGGGACAGTCTTACTGAAAAACTGTTTTTT.